This record covers a single TCR beta chain. Its antigen is not identified. Coverage ceases 3 residues before the CDR3 finishes, and the germline J gene fills in the end. The data belong to a study of T cells in women clearing cervical HPV infection. Study-wide points: CIN3+ cases had significantly higher TCR richness than controls; evenness did not differ. Cases carried less TRBV6-7 than controls: roughly 0.11% versus 0.16%. Each sample's T-cell count was unknown, possibly confounding richness.

Looked up from germline, CDR1 is SGHDT and CDR2 is YYEEEE. Trimming shortened V by 2 bases and J by 2 bases, and 7 bases separated the two germline ends. The CDR3 extends over 13 amino acids. immunoSEQ multiplex PCR used an average of around 1,200 ng genomic DNA. Repertoires were generated with immunoSEQ multiplex PCR, while TCRdb's copy carries only in-frame clones and drops some. Its table records tens of thousands of clones. This receptor was identified in a woman aged 18-70 years with a cervical HPV16 infection that either progressed to CIN3+ or cleared (not recorded which). The V gene is TRBV5-6, the J gene TRBJ2-5; D possibly corresponds to TRBD1 (6 bases). The sample was blood buffy coat. The CDR3 sequence is CASSFDRQETQYF. The sequenced part of the CDR3 DNA is TGTGCCAGCAGCTTCGACAGGCAAGAGACC.